These 3 T cell receptor beta chains came from one sample sequenced in a study of blood T cell repertoires in COVID-19. Repertoires were generated with immunoSEQ multiplex PCR, while TCRdb's copy carries only in-frame clones and drops some. The table lists about 160,000 clones, 80% to 85% of them singletons. The sample taken for sequencing was peripheral blood. These receptors originate from a man aged 18 to 30 with active or convalescent COVID-19.

The chain couples TRBV19 to TRBJ1-4, with 10 bases matching TRBD1. J gave up 1 base and V 3 bases, and 8 bases lay outside the gene matches. From germline, CDR1 is LNHDA and CDR2 SQIVND (reference sequence). The CDR3 has 18 amino acids. CDR3 sequence: CASSMLTGGVGTNEKLFF. The CDR3 DNA reads TGTGCCAGTAGTATGTTGACAGGGGGCGTCGGAACTAATGAAAAACTGTTTTTT.

The gene calls are TRBV28 and TRBJ1-2; 9 bases align to TRBD1. The germline V gene encodes CDR1 MDHEN and CDR2 SYDVKM. Germline trimming cut 6 bases from V and 3 bases from J; bases unmatched to any gene: 8. The CDR3 has 15 amino acids. The CDR3: CASRDQTGGDYGYTF. CDR3 nucleotide sequence: TGTGCCAGCAGGGACCAGACAGGGGGTGACTATGGCTACACCTTC.

V and J are TRBV7-9 and TRBJ1-1; D is possibly TRBD1 (5 bases). Deletions cut 7 bases from V and 1 base from J, with 13 bases between. From germline, CDR1 is SEHNR and CDR2 FQNEAQ (reference sequence). This CDR3 has 14 amino acids. The CDR3 region is CASTKQGQNTEAFF. CDR3 coding DNA: TGTGCCAGCACCAAGCAGGGCCAGAACACTGAAGCTTTCTTT.